This TCR beta chain was recorded in a study of cytomegalovirus exposure and HLA in healthy donors. Study findings and constraints: There were several of the most significant clusters that appeared linked to common viral pathogens in a later analysis. There were 150 to 200 TCR beta chains listed as cytomegalovirus-associated. Reportedly, diagnosis of cytomegalovirus status by the classifier showed high specificity and sensitivity. The study assumed roughly uniform donor sequencing depth for presence/absence analyses.

V was clipped by 6 bases and J by 5 bases; unmatched bases: 7. This CDR3 is built from 15 residues. CDR1 is SNHLY, CDR2 FYNNEI, per germline. The study ran its PCR with 60 Vbeta and 13 Jbeta primers. Profiling relied on immunoSEQ multiplex PCR, and the TCRdb table lists in-frame clones only, not all of them. The data contain 100,000 to 150,000 clones, around 73% of them singletons. Notes on this clone: The antigen is unknown.

This receptor was identified in a female donor in good health and CMV-seronegative. Sequencing used PBMCs. J is TRBJ2-2 and V is TRBV2; TRBD1 matches 9 bases. DNA of the CDR3: TGTGCCAGCAGATCTCGGACAGGGGCTACCGGGGAGCTGTTTTTT. Its translation is CASRSRTGATGELFF.